This T cell receptor beta chain was identified in a study of cytomegalovirus exposure and HLA in healthy donors. Study-wide results and limits: In a later analysis, HLA-C alleles had the fewest associated TCRs, DRB1 alleles the most. In a later analysis, at a false discovery rate of 0.05, fewer than 20,000 TCR beta sequences matched HLA alleles. Roughly even sequencing depth across donors was the assumption behind the presence/absence analyses.

PCR employed 60 Vbeta and 13 Jbeta primers. Clones were read by immunoSEQ multiplex PCR, and TCRdb kept only the in-frame ones, dropping some. Among under 150,000 clones listed, approximately 80% were seen once. With regard to this clone: Its antigen is as yet unknown.

Donors were ostensibly healthy at sampling, although undocumented immune exposures were probable. CDR1 and CDR2 from the germline V gene are SGHRS and YFSETQ. The length of the CDR3 is 14 residues. The junction had 10 bases not matched to a gene; V was cut back by 5 bases and J by 7 bases. The gene calls are TRBV5-1 and TRBJ1-2; 8 bases match TRBD1. Material for sequencing was PBMCs. The sequence derives from a male donor in good health and CMV-seronegative. As DNA, the CDR3 is TGCGCCAGCAGGTCCGGGACAGGATCTTCTGGCTACACCTTC. It specifies CASRSGTGSSGYTF. Full variable domain (rest looked up from reference TRBV5-1 and TRBJ1-2): KAGVTQTPRYLIKTRGQQVTLSCSPISGHRSVSWYQQTPGQGLQFLFEYFSETQRNKGNFPGRFSGRQFSNSRSEMNVSTLELGDSALYLCASRSGTGSSGYTFGSGTRLTVV.